This T cell receptor (beta chain) came from a study of CD8+ T cells in alopecia areata. Findings and caveats of the study: Scalp clonality, together with expanded CD8+ clones among the top 100, fell significantly with tofacitinib. It was lesional scalp, especially alopecia totalis/universalis, that showed higher clonality than normal scalp. Persistence during tofacitinib was seen for many expanded lesional clones in scalp and blood.

The treatment here: oral pan-JAK inhibitor, 5-10 mg twice daily. Alopecia areata patients had lesional scalp punch biopsies and peripheral blood taken from them. In the case of this clone: Its target is not known.

Looked up from germline, CDR1 is GTSNPN and CDR2 is SVGIG (reference sequence). CDR3 length: 14 amino acids. The junction had 3 bases not matched to a gene; V was cut back by 1 base and J by 4 bases. Extracted from the samples, RNA was reverse transcribed into cDNA to serve as the sequencing template. Repertoires were generated with immunoSEQ multiplex PCR, while TCRdb's copy carries only in-frame clones and drops some. This table holds 160,000 or so clones, roughly 63% found once. This receptor was identified in a human donor with alopecia areata. The sample was CD4+ T cells sorted from blood, taken at approximately week 60, from a patient treated with tofacitinib. The gene calls are TRBV30 and TRBJ2-7, with 11 bases aligning to TRBD2. The CDR3 is CAWSGTSGRYEQYF. The CDR3 DNA follows: TGTGCCTGGAGTGGGACTAGCGGGCGGTACGAGCAGTACTTC.